A single sample is the source of the 21 T cell receptor beta chains below, sequenced in a study of T cells in Graves' hyperthyroidism and ophthalmopathy. Amplified regions were TCR beta CDR3 sequences from RNA transcripts. When the TCR CDR3 underwent first-round RT-PCR, the HTBI primer set was used. MiXCR, applied by TCRdb to the multiplex PCR reads, yields one record per CDR3 protein. The table has 350,000 to 400,000 distinct CDR3 sequences, around 14% seen once. The material sequenced was blood. These receptors all come from a woman aged 25 to 39 with Graves' hyperthyroidism.

This chain joins TRBV20-1 and TRBJ2-2; TRBD2 matches at 8 bases. Germline-derived CDR1 and CDR2 are DFQATT and SNEGSKA (reference sequence). V lost 7 bases to trimming and J lost 7 bases; unmatched junction nucleotides: 8. The CDR3 spans 13 residues. In DNA form, the CDR3 reads TGCAGTGGTTATAGCGGGACTAGCGGGGAGCTGTTTTTT. This codes for CSGYSGTSGELFF.

The chain links TRBV29-1 to TRBJ2-1, with TRBD2 matching over 10 bases. This CDR3 spans 16 amino acids. With V trimmed by 1 base and J by 9 bases, 12 bases remained unmatched. Germline V gives CDR1 SQVTM, CDR2 ANQGSEA. The CDR3: CSVEVEREGLRFEQFF. The CDR3 coding sequence is TGCAGCGTTGAAGTAGAGCGGGAGGGCCTTAGGTTTGAGCAGTTCTTC.

This chain uses TRBV7-7 with TRBJ2-3, with TRBD2 identical over 7 bases. The CDR3 extends over 17 amino acids. J was trimmed by 2 bases and V by 5 bases; bases with no gene match: 13. Germline V gives CDR1 SSHAT, CDR2 FNYEAQ (reference sequence). Here the CDR3 DNA reads TGTGCCAGCAGCCCGACTCGCGGGAGTCGGCTCACAGATACGCAGTATTTT. Translated, it gives CASSPTRGSRLTDTQYF.

The chain recombines TRBV29-1 with TRBJ1-1, with unresolved D. V dropped 3 bases and J dropped 1 base, with 6 bases sitting between them. This CDR3 has 12 residues. CDR1 SQVTM and CDR2 ANQGSEA come from the germline V gene. CDR3 bases: TGCAGCGTTGATTGGAGGAACACTGAAGCTTTCTTT. Protein: CSVDWRNTEAFF.

This clonotype came up many times. This chain links TRBV6-1 with TRBJ2-2; 7 nucleotides match TRBD1. CDR3 length: 16 amino acids. Germline values: CDR1 MNHNS, CDR2 SASEGT. V gave up 7 bases and J gave up 7 bases; unmatched junction bases: 15. As DNA, the CDR3 is TGTGCCAGCACCCCCCGCCAGGGGGTTTTGGGCGGGGAGCTGTTTTTT. Protein sequence: CASTPRQGVLGGELFF.

About this clonotype: It may be a read error: a sequence one base away is much more abundant. The chain recombines TRBV18 with TRBJ2-7; D not resolved. CDR3 size: 12 residues. CDR1 and CDR2 from the germline V gene are KGHSH and LQKENI. In DNA, the CDR3 is TGTGTCAGCTCACCAGTGGGGAACGAGCAGTACTTC. Protein sequence: CVSSPVGNEQYF.

This clonotype came up a few times. The V gene is TRBV6-5, the J gene TRBJ2-7, with 9 bases lining up with TRBD2. The CDR3 runs 16 residues. With 1 base clipped from V and 7 bases from J, the junction kept 11 bases outside the gene matches. Per the germline V gene, CDR1 is MNHEY and CDR2 is SVGAGI. The CDR3 DNA reads TGTGCCAGCAGTTACTATCGCGGGAGGGCCCTCGGGGAGCAGTACTTC. It translates to CASSYYRGRALGEQYF.

This clonotype was observed at least ten times. The chain couples TRBV7-2 to TRBJ2-7, with 10 nucleotides matching TRBD2. The trim removed 6 bases at V and 3 bases at J, leaving 8 bases unmatched. The V gene's germline CDR1 is SGHTA and CDR2 FQGNSA. The CDR3 has 15 amino acids. The CDR3: CASSPDPSGSYEQYF. CDR3 DNA: TGTGCCAGCAGTCCTGATCCTAGCGGGAGCTACGAGCAGTACTTC.

This clonotype was recorded many times. V usage is TRBV28 and J usage is TRBJ2-7; 14 bases are a match to TRBD2. With V trimmed by 5 bases and J by 5 bases, 2 bases remained unmatched. Germline V gene sequence: CDR1 MDHEN, CDR2 SYDVKM. This CDR3 has 14 residues. CDR3 region: CASSAGLAGDEQYF. DNA for the CDR3: TGTGCCAGCAGTGCGGGACTAGCGGGAGACGAGCAGTACTTC.

This clonotype appeared many times. The V call is TRBV13, the J call TRBJ2-4; D possibly corresponds to TRBD2 (6 bases). V gave up 6 bases and J gave up 0 bases, with 9 bases separating them. Germline V gene lookup returns CDR1 PRHDT and CDR2 FYEKMQ (reference sequence). The CDR3 runs 14 residues. The CDR3 bases are TGTGCCAGCAGGTTGGGGGGAGCCAAAAACATTCAGTACTTC. Protein product: CASRLGGAKNIQYF.

This clonotype came up many times. The chain recombines TRBV6-2 or TRBV6-3 with TRBJ1-1; no clear D gene. Trimming pared 5 bases from V and 3 bases from J, leaving 10 bases between. Germline assignment: CDR1 MNHEY and CDR2 SVGEGT. The CDR3 length is 13 residues. DNA for the CDR3: TGTGCCAGCAGTGACCCGGGATACACTGAAGCTTTCTTT. Protein product: CASSDPGYTEAFF.

This clonotype was recorded a few times. The CDR3 nucleotides read TGTGCCAGCAGCGTAGCTACGGATAGCCGCCGGGGTTCCACTGAAGCTTTCTTT. It translates to CASSVATDSRRGSTEAFF. The rearrangement uses TRBV9 and TRBJ1-1; no clear D. The CDR3 is made up of 18 amino acids. Between the trimmed V and J ends, which lost 0 bases and 4 bases, there was a span of 22 bases. The germline gives CDR1 SGDLS, CDR2 YYNGEE.

The V and J genes are TRBV5-6 and TRBJ1-2; 12 positions match TRBD1. V lost 4 bases, J lost 8 bases, and 6 bases stayed unmatched. The germline V gene has CDR1 SGHDT and CDR2 YYEEEE. The CDR3 has 14 residues. CDR3 sequence: CASSGTGGRGGYTF. For the CDR3, the DNA is TGTGCCAGCAGCGGGACAGGGGGCAGAGGAGGCTACACCTTC.

In its sample, this clonotype was seen many times. The rearrangement uses TRBV6-1 and TRBJ2-1; TRBD1 or TRBD2 may be the D gene (6 bases each). Germline lookup yields CDR1 MNHNS and CDR2 SASEGT. Trimming left V 5 bases short and J 8 bases short, with 22 bases between. CDR3 length: 16 amino acids. In nucleotides, the CDR3 is TGTGCCAGCAGTCCTTCCCTACAGGGAGGAGGGGATGAGCAGTTCTTC. Amino acids: CASSPSLQGGGDEQFF.

At least ten counts were recorded for this clonotype. V gene TRBV6-1 combines with J gene TRBJ2-5, with 7 bases identical to TRBD1. V shed 5 bases, J shed 3 bases, and the junction held 3 bases outside the gene matches. The length of the CDR3 is 13 residues. Germline CDR1 MNHNS, CDR2 SASEGT. In DNA form, the CDR3 reads TGTGCCAGCAGTCAGGGGGTCAAAGAGACCCAGTACTTC. This sequence encodes CASSQGVKETQYF.

The chain combines TRBV7-3 with TRBJ2-7, with 8 bases that match TRBD2. This CDR3 is 15 amino acids long. The ends lost 6 bases at V and 6 bases at J; junction bases unmatched: 13. Germline CDR1 and CDR2: SGHTA and FQGTGA. CDR3 coding DNA: TGTGCCAGCAGTCCAATAGCGGGAACTCTTGGCGAGCAGTACTTC. Translating it yields CASSPIAGTLGEQYF.

This clonotype was seen more than once but under ten times. The J gene is TRBJ1-2, the V gene TRBV7-8, with D unclear. Germline loops: CDR1 SGHVS, CDR2 FQNEAQ. Trimming shortened V by 4 bases and J by 8 bases, and 17 bases separated the two germline ends. CDR3 length: 14 amino acids. The CDR3: CASSSGGTISGYTF. The CDR3 coding sequence is TGTGCCAGCAGCTCCGGCGGAACGATTAGCGGCTACACCTTC.

This clonotype showed up just a few times. The chain combines TRBV27 with TRBJ2-3, with D hard to call. V dropped 4 bases and J dropped 4 bases, with 15 bases sitting between them. CDR1 MNHEY and CDR2 SMNVEV come from the germline V gene (reference sequence). The CDR3 covers 15 residues. CDR3 sequence (DNA): TGTGCCAGCAGTTACGCCGAGGTTGAGGCAGATACGCAGTATTTT. Protein product: CASSYAEVEADTQYF.

With respect to this clonotype: This likely comes from a read error, as the CDR3 has no conserved phenylalanine or tryptophan at its end. The CDR3 nucleotides are TGTGTCAGCAGTCCGCGGGGGGCGGGAGACTATTACGAGCAGTACCTC. The encoded protein is CVSSPRGAGDYYEQYL. The chain is built from TRBV28 and TRBJ2-7; TRBD2 matches 8 bases. This CDR3 is built from 16 residues. Germline lookup yields CDR1 MDHEN and CDR2 SYDVKM.

This clonotype appeared many times. The chain carries TRBV11-2 and TRBJ2-2; the D is unclear. Trimming removed 6 bases at V and 6 bases at J, with 14 bases between. CDR1 is SGHAT, CDR2 FQNNGV, per germline. The CDR3 has 14 residues. CDR3 residues: CASSPLWGPGELFF. For the CDR3, the DNA is TGTGCCAGCAGTCCCCTGTGGGGTCCCGGGGAGCTGTTTTTT. Supplemented by reference TRBV11-2 and TRBJ2-2, the full variable domain reads EAGVAQSPRYKIIEKRQSVAFWCNPISGHATLYWYQQILGQGPKLLIQFQNNGVVDDSQLPKDRFSAERLKGVDSTLKIQPAKLEDSAVYLCASSPLWGPGELFFGEGSRLTVL.

The chain has TRBV10-1 and TRBJ2-2; a weak D match, TRBD2 (5 bases). The CDR3 has 15 amino acids. V shed 0 bases and J shed 4 bases, with 9 bases lying between them. Germline CDR1 reads WNHNN; CDR2 reads SYGVQD (reference sequence). The DNA of the CDR3 is TGCGCCAGCAGTGAGTCGCTCGAGGGCACCGGGGAGCTGTTTTTT. Its translation: CASSESLEGTGELFF.